This TCR beta chain was sequenced during a study of T cell responses to AZD1222 COVID-19 vaccine. Study results and limitations: Spike-specific TCR breadth and depth went up after people got two AZD1222 doses.

The V and J ends lost 2 bases and 2 bases, in that order; junction bases with no gene match: 9. The CDR3 consists of 19 residues. Germline CDR1 is SNHLY and CDR2 is FYNNEI. This clone was detected only once. Antigen unknown. Sequenced by immunoSEQ multiplex PCR; TCRdb stores in-frame clones only, minus some. The profile shows around 110,000 clones, roughly 92% of them singletons. The input for sequencing was peripheral blood, taken 28 days after the second AZD1222 dose. The sequence was obtained from an adult who received the AZD1222 COVID-19 vaccine. V and J are TRBV2 and TRBJ1-4, with 12 bases that match TRBD1. The CDR3 nucleotides read TGTGCCAGCAGTGAATTAGGGACAGGGGGCGAAGGGACTAATGAAAAACTGTTTTTT. As protein: CASSELGTGGEGTNEKLFF.